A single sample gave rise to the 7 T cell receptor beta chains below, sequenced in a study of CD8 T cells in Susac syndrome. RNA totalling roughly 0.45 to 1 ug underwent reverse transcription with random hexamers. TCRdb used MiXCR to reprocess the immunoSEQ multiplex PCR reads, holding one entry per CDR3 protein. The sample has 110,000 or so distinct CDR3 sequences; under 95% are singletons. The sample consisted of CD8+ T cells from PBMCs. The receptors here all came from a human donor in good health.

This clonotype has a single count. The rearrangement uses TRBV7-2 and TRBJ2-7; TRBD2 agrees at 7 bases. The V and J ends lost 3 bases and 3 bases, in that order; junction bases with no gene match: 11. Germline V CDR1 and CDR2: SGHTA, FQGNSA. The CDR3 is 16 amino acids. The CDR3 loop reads CASSLASAGLIYEQYF. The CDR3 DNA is TGTGCCAGCAGCTTGGCTTCAGCGGGACTAATCTACGAGCAGTACTTC.

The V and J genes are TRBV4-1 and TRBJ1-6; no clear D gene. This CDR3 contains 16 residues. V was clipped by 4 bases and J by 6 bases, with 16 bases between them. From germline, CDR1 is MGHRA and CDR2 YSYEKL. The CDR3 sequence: CASSLNPAEFNSPLHF. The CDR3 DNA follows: TGCGCCAGCAGCCTTAACCCGGCAGAGTTTAATTCACCCCTCCACTTT.

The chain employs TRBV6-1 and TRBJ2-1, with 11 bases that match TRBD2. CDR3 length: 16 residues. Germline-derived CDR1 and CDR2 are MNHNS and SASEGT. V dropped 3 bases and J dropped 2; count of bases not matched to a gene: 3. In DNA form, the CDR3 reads TGTGCCAGCAGTGATAGCGGGAGGGCCCCCTACAATGAGCAGTTCTTC. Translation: CASSDSGRAPYNEQFF.

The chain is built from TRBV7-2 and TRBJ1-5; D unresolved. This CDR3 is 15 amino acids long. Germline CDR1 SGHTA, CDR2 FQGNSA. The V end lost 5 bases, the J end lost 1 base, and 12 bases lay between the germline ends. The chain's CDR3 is CASSPLGGSNQPQHF. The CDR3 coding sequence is TGTGCCAGCAGCCCCCTTGGCGGGAGCAATCAGCCCCAGCATTTT.

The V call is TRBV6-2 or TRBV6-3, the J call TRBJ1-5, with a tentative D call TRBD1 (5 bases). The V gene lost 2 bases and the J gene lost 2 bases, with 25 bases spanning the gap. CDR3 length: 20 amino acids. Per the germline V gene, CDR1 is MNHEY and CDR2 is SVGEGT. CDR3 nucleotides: TGTGCCAGCAGTTACGGATCCCCGGGACCCCGGAGCGGGCGCAATCAGCCCCAGCATTTT. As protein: CASSYGSPGPRSGRNQPQHF.

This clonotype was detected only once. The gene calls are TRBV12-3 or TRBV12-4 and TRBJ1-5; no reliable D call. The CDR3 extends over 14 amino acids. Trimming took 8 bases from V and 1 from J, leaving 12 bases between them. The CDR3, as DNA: TGTGCCAGCGCCCCCGCTGCAAGCAATCAGCCCCAGCATTTT. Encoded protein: CASAPAASNQPQHF.

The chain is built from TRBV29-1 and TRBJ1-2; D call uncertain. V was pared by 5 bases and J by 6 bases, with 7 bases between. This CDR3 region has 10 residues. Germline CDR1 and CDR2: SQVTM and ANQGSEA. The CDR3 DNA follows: TGCAGCGTTTCCAGCGATGGCTACACCTTC. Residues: CSVSSDGYTF.